Below, 2 T cell receptor beta chains from the same sample are listed, as sequenced in a study of blood T cell repertoires in COVID-19. Sequencing was performed with immunoSEQ multiplex PCR; in TCRdb, only in-frame clones are kept and a portion is missing. Among fewer than 150,000 clones listed, around four fifths were seen once. The sequenced sample consisted of peripheral blood. These receptors came from a woman aged 40 to 49 with acute or convalescent COVID-19.

The rearrangement uses TRBV14 and TRBJ1-6; D is perhaps TRBD1 (6 bases). This CDR3 has 14 amino acids. V lost 3 bases and J lost 9, with 12 bases in between. In germline, CDR1 is SGHDN, CDR2 FVKESK. CDR3 protein: CASSHQGIFSPLHF. In DNA form, the CDR3 reads TGTGCCAGCAGCCATCAGGGGATCTTTTCACCCCTCCACTTT.

This clone has only one observation. This rearrangement joins TRBV19 to TRBJ1-3, with 8 bases fitting TRBD1. J lost 7 bases, V lost 10 bases, and 6 bases had no gene match. The CDR3 consists of 12 residues. Germline assignment: CDR1 LNHDA and CDR2 SQIVND (reference sequence). The CDR3 coding sequence is TGTGCCACCGGACAGGGAGTGAACACCATATATTTT. Translating gives CATGQGVNTIYF.